Described below is a single T cell receptor beta chain sequence and its context. The target antigen is unknown. Germline V gene sequence: CDR1 MGHRA, CDR2 YSYEKL. V was cut by 0 bases and J by 7 bases, with 13 bases left in between. The CDR3 extends over 14 amino acids. The data belong to a study of OX40 agonist ivuxolimab in advanced cancers. Study conclusions and caveats: Researchers did not establish what antigens the expanded peripheral T cells target.

Assay: immunoSEQ multiplex PCR; the TCRdb copy retains only in-frame clones and omits some. The top ten hold approximately 5.1% of the sample, which has under 100,000 clones, approximately 85% seen once. The TCR originated in an adult with an advanced solid tumor such as melanoma, head and neck, liver or kidney cancer. The gene calls are TRBV4-1 and TRBJ2-7; TRBD2 is a possible D gene (7 bases). Sequencing used CD4+ or CD8+ T cells sorted from blood, obtained in a trial of the OX40 agonist ivuxolimab. The CDR3 nucleotides are TGCGCCAGCAGCCAAGAGGGGGGGCCGGGGGAGCAGTACTTC. Protein sequence: CASSQEGGPGEQYF.